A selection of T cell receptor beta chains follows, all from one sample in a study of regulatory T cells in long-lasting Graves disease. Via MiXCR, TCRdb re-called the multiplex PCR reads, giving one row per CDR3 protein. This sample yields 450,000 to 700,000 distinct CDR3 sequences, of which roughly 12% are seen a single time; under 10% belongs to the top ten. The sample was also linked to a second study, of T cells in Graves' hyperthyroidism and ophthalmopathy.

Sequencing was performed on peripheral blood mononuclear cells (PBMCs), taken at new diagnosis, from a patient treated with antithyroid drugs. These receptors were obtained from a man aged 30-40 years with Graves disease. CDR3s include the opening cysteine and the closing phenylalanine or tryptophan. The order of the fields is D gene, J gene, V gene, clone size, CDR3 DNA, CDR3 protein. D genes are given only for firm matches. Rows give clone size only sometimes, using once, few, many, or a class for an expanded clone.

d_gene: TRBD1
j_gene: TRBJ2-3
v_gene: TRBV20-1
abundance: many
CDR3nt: TGCAGTGGGAGACAGGGGGATACGCAGTATTTT
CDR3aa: CSGRQGDTQYF

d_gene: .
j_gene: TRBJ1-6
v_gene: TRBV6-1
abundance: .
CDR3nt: TGTGCCAGCGGTGATGGGGACACCGGTCGTCGCCTCCACTTT
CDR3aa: CASGDGDTGRRLHF

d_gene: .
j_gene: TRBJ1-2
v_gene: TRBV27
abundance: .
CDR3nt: TGTGCCAGCAGTTTCCCTCCAGGGGATGGCTACACCTTC
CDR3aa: CASSFPPGDGYTF

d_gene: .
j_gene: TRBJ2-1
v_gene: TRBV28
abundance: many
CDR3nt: TGTGCCAGCAGTCCCCTCAGGGGAGGCGGCAGGAATGAGCAGTTCTTC
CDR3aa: CASSPLRGGGRNEQFF

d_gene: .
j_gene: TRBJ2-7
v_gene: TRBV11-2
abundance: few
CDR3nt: TGTGCCAGTTCCGGACAGATGAGCTACGAGCAGTACTTC
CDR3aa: CASSGQMSYEQYF

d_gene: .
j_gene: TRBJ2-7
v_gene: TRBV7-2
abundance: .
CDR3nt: TGTGCCAGCAGCGGAGAGATTAGGACTTCGCGCTACGAGCAGTACTTC
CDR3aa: CASSGEIRTSRYEQYF

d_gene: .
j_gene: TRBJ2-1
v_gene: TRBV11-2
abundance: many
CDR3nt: TGTGCCAGCAGCGTAGCAGGGAGCTCCTACAATGAGCAGTTCTTC
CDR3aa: CASSVAGSSYNEQFF

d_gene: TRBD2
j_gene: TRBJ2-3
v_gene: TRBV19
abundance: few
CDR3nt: TGTGCCACCGGAGCGGGGCTTAGCACAGATACGCAGTATTTT
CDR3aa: CATGAGLSTDTQYF

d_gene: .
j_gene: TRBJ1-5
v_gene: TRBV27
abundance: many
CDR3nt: TGTGCCAGCCTGAAGGGAACGGGCAATCAGCCCCAGCATTTT
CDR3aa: CASLKGTGNQPQHF

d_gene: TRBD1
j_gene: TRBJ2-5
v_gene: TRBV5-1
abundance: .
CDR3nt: TGCGCCAGCAGCGGGGGACAGCGAGAGACCCAGTACTTC
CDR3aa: CASSGGQRETQYF

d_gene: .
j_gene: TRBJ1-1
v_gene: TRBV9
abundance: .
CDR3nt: TGTGCCAGCAGCCCGGGGGGGGGACGGCGGACTGAAGCTTTCTTT
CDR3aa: CASSPGGGRRTEAFF

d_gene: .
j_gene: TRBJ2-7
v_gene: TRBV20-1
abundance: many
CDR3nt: TGCAGTGCTAGAGATGGATTCCGGGACTTCTTAGGCGAGCAGTACTTC
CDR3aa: CSARDGFRDFLGEQYF

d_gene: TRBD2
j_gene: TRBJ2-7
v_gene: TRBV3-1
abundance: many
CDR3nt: TGTGCCAGCACCAAAGGGGCTAGCGGGACCTACGAGCAGTACTTC
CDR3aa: CASTKGASGTYEQYF

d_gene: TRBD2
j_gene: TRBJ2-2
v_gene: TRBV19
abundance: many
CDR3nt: TGTGCCGCCGGGACTAGCGGGAACACCGGGGAGCTGTTTTTT
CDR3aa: CAAGTSGNTGELFF

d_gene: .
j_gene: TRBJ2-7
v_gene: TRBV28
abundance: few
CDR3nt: TGTGCCAGCCGGACGGGGACGGGACACCTCTACGAGCAGTACTTC
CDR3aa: CASRTGTGHLYEQYF

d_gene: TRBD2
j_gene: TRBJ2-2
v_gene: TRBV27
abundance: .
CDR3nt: TGTGCCAGCAGTTTTCGAACTAGCGGGAAGCTCGCGGACACCGGGGAGCTGTTTTTT
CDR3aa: CASSFRTSGKLADTGELFF

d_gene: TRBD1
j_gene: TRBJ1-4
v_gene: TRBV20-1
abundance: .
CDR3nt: TGCAGTGCCCCTGGACAGGGGGCGGAAAAACTGTTTTTT
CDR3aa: CSAPGQGAEKLFF

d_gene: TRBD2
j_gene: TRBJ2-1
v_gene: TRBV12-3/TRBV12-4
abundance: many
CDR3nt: TGTGCCAGTAGTTGGACTAGCGGGATGAATGAGCAGTTCTTC
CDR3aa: CASSWTSGMNEQFF

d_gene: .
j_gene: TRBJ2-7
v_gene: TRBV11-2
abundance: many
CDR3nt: TGTGCCAGCAGCTCCCCCTTTCGGGGAAGCTACGAGCAGTACTTC
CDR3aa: CASSSPFRGSYEQYF

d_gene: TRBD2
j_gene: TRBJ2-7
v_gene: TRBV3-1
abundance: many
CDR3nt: TGTGCCAGCAGCCTTAGCGGGGAGAGCTCCTACGAGCAGTACTTC
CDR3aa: CASSLSGESSYEQYF

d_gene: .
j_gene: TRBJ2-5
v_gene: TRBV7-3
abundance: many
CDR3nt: TGTGCCAGCAGCTTCGGCAACCAAGAGACCCAGTACTTC
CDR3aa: CASSFGNQETQYF

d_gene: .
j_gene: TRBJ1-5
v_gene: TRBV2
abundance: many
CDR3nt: TGTGCCAGCAGTGGGGGCGCCGGCAATCAGCCCCAGCATTTT
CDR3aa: CASSGGAGNQPQHF

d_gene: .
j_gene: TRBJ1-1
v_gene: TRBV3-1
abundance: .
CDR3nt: TGTGCCAGCAGCCACGGGGCTAAGAACACTGAAGCTTTCTTT
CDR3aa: CASSHGAKNTEAFF

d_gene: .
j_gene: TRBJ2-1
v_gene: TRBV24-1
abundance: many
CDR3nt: TGTGCCACCAGTGATTTTTCCAGTTTTTCCTACAATGAGCAGTTCTTC
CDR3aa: CATSDFSSFSYNEQFF

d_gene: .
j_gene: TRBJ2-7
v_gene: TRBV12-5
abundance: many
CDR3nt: TGTGCTAGTGGTTTGGCCCCGACAGGCTCCTACGAGCAGTACTTC
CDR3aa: CASGLAPTGSYEQYF

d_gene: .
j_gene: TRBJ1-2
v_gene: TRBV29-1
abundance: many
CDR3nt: TGCAGCGTTGAATATCAGGGAGGATCCTATGGCTACACCTTC
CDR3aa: CSVEYQGGSYGYTF

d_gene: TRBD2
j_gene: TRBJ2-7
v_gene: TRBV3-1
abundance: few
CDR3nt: TGTGCCAGCAGCGGTGAGACTAGCGGCTACGAGCAGTACTTC
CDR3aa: CASSGETSGYEQYF